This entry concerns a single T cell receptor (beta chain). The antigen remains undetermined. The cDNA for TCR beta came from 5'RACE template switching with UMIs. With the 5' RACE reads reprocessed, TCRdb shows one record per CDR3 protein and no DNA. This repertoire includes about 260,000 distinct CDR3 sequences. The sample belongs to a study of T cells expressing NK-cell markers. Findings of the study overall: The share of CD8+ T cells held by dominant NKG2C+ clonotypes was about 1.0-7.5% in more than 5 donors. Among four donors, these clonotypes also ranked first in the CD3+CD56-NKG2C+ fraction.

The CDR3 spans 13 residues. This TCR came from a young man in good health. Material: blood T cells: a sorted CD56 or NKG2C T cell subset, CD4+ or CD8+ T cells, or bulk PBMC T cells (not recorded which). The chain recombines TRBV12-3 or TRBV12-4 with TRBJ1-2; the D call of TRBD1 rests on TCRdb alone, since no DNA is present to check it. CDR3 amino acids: CASSFRGAGGYTF.